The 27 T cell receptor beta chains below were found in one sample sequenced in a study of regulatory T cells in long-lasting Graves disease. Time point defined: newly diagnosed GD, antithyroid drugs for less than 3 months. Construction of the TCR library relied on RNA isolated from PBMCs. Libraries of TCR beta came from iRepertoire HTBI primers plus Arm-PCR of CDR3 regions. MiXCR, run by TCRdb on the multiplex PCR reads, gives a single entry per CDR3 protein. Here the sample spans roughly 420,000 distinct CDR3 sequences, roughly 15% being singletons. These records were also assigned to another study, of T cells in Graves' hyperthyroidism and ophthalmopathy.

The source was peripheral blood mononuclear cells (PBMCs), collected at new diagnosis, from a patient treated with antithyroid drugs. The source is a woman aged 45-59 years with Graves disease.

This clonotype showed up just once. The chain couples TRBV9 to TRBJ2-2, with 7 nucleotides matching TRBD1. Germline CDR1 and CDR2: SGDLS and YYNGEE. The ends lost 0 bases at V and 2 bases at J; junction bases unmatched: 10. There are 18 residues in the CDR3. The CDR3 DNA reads TGTGCCAGCAGCGTAGTCCAAGCCCGGGACAGCAACACCGGGGAGCTGTTTTTT. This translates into CASSVVQARDSNTGELFF.

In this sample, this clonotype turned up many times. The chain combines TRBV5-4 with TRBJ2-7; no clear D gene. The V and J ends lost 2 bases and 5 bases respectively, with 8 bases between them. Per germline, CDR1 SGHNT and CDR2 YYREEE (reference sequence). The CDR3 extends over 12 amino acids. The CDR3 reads CASSFGVHEQYF. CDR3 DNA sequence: TGTGCCAGCAGCTTTGGGGTCCACGAGCAGTACTTC.

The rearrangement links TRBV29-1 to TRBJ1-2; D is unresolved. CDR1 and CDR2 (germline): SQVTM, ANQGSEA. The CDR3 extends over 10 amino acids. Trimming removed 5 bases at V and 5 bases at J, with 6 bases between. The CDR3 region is CSVLQYGYTF. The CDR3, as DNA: TGCAGCGTTCTCCAGTATGGCTACACCTTC.

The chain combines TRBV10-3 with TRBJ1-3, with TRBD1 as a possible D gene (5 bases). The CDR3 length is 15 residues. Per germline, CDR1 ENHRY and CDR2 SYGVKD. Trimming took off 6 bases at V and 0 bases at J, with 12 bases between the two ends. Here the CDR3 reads CAISPGPYSGNTIYF. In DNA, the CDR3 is TGTGCCATCAGCCCAGGGCCCTACTCTGGAAACACCATATATTTT.

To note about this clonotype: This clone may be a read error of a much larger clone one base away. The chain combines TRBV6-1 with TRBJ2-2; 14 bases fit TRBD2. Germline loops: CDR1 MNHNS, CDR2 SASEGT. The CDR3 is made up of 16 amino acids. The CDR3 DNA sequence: TGTGCCACCGAAGGGACTAGCGGGAGCGGAGCCGGGGAGCCGTTTTTT. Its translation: CATEGTSGSGAGEPFF.

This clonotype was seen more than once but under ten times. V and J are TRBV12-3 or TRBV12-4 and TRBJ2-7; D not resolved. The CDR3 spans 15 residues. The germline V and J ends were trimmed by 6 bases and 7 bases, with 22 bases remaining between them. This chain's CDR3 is CASSSLRANYGEQYF. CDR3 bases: TGTGCCAGCAGCTCACTTAGAGCCAACTATGGAGAGCAGTACTTC.

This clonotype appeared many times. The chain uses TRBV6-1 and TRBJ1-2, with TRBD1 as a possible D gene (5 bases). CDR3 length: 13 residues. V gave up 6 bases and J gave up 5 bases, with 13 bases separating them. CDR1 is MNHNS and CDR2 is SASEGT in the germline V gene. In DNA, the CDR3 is TGTGCCAGCAGGCACGGGCCAGGGTATGGCTACACCTTC. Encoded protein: CASRHGPGYGYTF.

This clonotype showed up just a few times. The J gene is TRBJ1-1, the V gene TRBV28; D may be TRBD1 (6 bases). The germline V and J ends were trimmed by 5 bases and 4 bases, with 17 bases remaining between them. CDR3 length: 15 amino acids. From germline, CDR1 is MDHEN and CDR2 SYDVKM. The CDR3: CASSAPDSLATEAFF. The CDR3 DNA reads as TGTGCCAGCAGTGCTCCGGACAGTTTGGCCACTGAAGCTTTCTTT.

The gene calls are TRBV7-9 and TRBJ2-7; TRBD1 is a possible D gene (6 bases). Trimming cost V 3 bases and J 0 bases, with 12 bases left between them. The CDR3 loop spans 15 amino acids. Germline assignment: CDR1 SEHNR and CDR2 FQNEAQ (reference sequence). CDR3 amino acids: CASSFRTDSSYEQYF. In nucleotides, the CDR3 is TGTGCCAGCAGCTTTCGGACGGACAGCTCCTACGAGCAGTACTTC.

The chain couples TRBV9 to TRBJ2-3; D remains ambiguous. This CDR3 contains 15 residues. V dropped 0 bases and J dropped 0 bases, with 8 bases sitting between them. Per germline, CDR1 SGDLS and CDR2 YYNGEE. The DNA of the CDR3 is TGTGCCAGCAGCGTAGATGGAGCTAGCACAGATACGCAGTATTTT. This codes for CASSVDGASTDTQYF.

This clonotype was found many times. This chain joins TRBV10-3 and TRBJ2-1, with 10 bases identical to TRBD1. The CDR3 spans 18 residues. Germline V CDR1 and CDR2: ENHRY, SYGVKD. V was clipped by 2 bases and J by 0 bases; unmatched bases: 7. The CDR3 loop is CAISEAPDRGSSYNEQFF. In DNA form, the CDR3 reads TGTGCCATCAGTGAGGCTCCGGACAGGGGGAGCTCCTACAATGAGCAGTTCTTC.

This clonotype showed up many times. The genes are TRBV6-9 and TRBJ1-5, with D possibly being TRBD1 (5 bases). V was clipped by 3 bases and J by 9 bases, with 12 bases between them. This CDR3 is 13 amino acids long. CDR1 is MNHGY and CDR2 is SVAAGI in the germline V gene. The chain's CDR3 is CASSYGVGTPQHF. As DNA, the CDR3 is TGTGCCAGCAGTTACGGGGTAGGGACGCCCCAGCATTTT.

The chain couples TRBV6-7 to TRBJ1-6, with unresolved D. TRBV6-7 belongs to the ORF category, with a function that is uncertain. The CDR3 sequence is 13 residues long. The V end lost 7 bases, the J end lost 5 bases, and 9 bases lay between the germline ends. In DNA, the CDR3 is TGTGCCAGCAACCTCGGAGATAATTCACCCCTCCACTTT. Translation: CASNLGDNSPLHF.

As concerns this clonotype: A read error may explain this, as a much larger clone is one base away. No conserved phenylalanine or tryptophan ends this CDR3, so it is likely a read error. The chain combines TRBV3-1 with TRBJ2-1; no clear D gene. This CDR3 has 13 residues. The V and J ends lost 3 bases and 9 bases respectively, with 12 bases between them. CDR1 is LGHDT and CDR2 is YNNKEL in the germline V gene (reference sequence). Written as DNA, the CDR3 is TGTGCCAGCAGCCAGGTCACTGGAACTGAGCAGTTCCTC. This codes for CASSQVTGTEQFL.

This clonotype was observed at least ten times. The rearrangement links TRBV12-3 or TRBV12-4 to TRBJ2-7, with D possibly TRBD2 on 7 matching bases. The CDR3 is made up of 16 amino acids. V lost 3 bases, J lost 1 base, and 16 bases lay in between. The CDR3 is CASSFTQGRGSYEQYF. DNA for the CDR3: TGTGCCAGCAGTTTTACCCAGGGGAGGGGGTCCTACGAGCAGTACTTC.

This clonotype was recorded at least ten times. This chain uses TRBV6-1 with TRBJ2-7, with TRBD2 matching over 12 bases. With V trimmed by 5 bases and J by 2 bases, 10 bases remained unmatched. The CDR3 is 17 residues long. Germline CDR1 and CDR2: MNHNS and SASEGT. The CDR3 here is CASSHDPSGRAPYEQYF. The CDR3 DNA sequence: TGTGCCAGCAGTCACGACCCTAGCGGGAGGGCCCCCTACGAGCAGTACTTC.

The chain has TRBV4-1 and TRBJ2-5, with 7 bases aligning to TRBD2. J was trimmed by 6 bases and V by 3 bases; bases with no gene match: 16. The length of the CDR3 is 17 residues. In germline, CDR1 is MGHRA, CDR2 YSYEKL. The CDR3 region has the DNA TGCGCCAGCAGCCAGCTGGTGCGGGAGAGTGGGAAAAAGACCCAGTACTTC. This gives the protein CASSQLVRESGKKTQYF.

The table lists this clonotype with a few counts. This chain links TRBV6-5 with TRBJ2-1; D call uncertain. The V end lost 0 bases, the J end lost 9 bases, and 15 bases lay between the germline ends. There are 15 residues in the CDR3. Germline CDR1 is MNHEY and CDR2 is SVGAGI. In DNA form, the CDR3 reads TGTGCCAGCAGTTACTCGGGCAGGATCGTGGGTGAGCAGTTCTTC. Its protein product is CASSYSGRIVGEQFF.

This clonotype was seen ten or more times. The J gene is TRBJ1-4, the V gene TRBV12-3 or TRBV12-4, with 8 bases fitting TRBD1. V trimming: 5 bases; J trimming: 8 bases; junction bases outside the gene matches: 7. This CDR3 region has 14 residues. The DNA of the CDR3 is TGTGCCAGCAGTCAAAGGACAGGGTACGAAAAACTGTTTTTT. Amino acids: CASSQRTGYEKLFF.

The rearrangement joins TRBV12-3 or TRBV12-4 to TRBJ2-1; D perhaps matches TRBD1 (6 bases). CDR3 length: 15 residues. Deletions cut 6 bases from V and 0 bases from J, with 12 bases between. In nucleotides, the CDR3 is TGTGCCAGCAGCACAGGGTCGGGCTCCTACAATGAGCAGTTCTTC. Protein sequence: CASSTGSGSYNEQFF.

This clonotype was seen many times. The CDR3 DNA is TGTGCCTGGAGCGACTCCTACGAGCAGTACTTC. It encodes CAWSDSYEQYF. The chain employs TRBV30 and TRBJ2-7; D unresolved. The CDR3 contains 11 residues. Germline values: CDR1 GTSNPN, CDR2 SVGIG (reference sequence). V lost 3 bases to trimming and J lost 0 bases, with 3 bases between them.

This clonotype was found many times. The CDR3 protein is CASTPRGTNYGYTF. CDR3 sequence (DNA): TGTGCCAGCACCCCTCGTGGGACCAACTATGGCTACACCTTC. The chain uses TRBV6-1 and TRBJ1-2, with D maybe TRBD1 (5 bases). V lost 7 bases, J lost 2 bases, and 14 bases lay in between. The CDR3 extends over 14 amino acids. Germline CDR1 MNHNS, CDR2 SASEGT.

CDR3 DNA sequence: TGTGCCAGCAGCCAAGATCCCGGGCGGGGAACTAACCCCTACAATGAGCAGTTCTTC. This codes for CASSQDPGRGTNPYNEQFF. The rearrangement joins TRBV3-1 to TRBJ2-1; the D gene is possibly TRBD2 (6 bases). CDR1 LGHDT and CDR2 YNNKEL come from the germline V gene (reference sequence). Trimming took off 0 bases at V and 2 bases at J, with 20 bases between the two ends. This CDR3 contains 19 residues.

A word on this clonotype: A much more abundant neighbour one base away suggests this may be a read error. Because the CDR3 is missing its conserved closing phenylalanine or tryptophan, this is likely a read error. This CDR3 is CASSLEDHTDTQYL. The CDR3, as DNA: TGCGCCAGCAGCTTGGAGGACCACACAGATACGCAGTATCTT. The rearrangement uses TRBV5-1 and TRBJ2-3; D gene unclear. This CDR3 has 14 amino acids. The V and J ends lost 0 bases and 2 bases respectively, with 7 bases between them. CDR1 is SGHRS, CDR2 YFSETQ, per germline.

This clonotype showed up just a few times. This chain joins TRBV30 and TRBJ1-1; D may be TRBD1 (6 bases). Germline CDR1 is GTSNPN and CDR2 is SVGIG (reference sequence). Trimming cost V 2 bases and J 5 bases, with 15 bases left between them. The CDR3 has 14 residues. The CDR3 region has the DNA TGTGCCTGGAGTCTTGGGAGGGGGAGTACTGAAGCTTTCTTT. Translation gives CAWSLGRGSTEAFF.

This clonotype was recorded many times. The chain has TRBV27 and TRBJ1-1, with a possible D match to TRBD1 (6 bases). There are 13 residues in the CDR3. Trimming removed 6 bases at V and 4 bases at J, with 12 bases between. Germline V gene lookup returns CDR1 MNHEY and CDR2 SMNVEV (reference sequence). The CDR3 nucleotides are TGTGCCAGCAGCTTAGGGGGGGGCACTGAAGCTTTCTTT. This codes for CASSLGGGTEAFF.

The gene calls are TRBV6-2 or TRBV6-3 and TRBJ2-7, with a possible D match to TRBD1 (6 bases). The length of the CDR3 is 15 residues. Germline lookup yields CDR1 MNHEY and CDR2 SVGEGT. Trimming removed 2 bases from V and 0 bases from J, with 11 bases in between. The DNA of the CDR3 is TGTGCCAGCAGTTACGCCCCGGACAGCTCCTACGAGCAGTACTTC. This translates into CASSYAPDSSYEQYF.